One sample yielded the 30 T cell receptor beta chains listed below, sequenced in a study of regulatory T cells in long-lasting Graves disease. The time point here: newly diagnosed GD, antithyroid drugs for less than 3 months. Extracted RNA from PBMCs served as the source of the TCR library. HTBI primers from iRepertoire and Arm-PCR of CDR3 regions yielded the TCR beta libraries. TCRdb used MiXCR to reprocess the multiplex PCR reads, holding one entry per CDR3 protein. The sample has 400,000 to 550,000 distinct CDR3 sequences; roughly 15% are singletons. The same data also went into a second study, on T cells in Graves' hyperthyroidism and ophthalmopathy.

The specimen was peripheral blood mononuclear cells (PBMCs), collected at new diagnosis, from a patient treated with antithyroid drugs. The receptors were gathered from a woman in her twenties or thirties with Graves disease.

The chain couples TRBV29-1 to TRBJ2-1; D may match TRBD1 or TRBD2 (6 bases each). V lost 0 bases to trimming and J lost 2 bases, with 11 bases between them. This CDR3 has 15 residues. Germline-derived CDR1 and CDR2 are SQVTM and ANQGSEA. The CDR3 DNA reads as TGCAGCGTTGAAGACAGGGGAGGTCCCTACAATGAGCAGTTCTTC. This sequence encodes CSVEDRGGPYNEQFF.

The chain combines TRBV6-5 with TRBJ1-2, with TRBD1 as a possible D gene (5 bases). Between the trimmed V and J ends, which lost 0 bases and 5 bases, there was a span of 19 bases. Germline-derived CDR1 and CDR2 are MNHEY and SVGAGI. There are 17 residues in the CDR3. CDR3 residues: CASSYSIRLGPSYGYTF. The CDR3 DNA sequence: TGTGCCAGCAGTTACTCGATACGGCTGGGGCCCTCTTATGGCTACACCTTC.

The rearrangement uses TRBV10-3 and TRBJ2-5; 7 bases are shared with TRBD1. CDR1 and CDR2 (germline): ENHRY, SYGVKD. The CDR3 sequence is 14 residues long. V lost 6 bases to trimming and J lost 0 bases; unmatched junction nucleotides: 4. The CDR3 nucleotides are TGTGCCATCAGAGACAGGGACAACCAAGAGACCCAGTACTTC. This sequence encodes CAIRDRDNQETQYF.

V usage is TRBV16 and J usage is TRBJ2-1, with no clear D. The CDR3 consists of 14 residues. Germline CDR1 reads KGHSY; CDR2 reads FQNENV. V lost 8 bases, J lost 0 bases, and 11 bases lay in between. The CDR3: CASPLLSSYNEQFF. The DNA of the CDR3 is TGTGCCAGCCCACTCTTGAGCTCCTACAATGAGCAGTTCTTC.

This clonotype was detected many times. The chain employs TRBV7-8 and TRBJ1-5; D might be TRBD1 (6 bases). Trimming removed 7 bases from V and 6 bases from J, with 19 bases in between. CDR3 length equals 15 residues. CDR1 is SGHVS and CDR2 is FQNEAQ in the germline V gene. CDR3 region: CASTHNRDLLQPQHF. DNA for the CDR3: TGTGCCAGCACCCATAACAGGGATCTTCTTCAGCCCCAGCATTTT.

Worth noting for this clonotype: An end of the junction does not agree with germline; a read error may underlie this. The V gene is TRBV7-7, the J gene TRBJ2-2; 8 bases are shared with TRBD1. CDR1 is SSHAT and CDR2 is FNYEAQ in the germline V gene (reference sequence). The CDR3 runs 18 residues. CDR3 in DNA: TGTGCTAGCAGCCCCGGCCCCCCCGGGACAGGGAACACCGGGGAGCTGTTTTTT. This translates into CASSPGPPGTGNTGELFF. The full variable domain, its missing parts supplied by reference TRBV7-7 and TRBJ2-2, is GAGVSQSPRYKVTKRGQDVTLRCDPISSHATLYWYQQALGQGPEFLTYFNYEAQPDKSGLPSDRFSAERPEGSISTLTIQRTEQRDSAMYRCASSPGPPGTGNTGELFFGEGSRLTVL.

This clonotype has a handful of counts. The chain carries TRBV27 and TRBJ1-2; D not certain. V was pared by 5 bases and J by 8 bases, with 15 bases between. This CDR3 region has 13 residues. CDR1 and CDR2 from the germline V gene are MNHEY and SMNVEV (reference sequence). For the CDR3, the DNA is TGTGCCAGCAGTCCTCCGGGCCCGGGGGGCTACACCTTC. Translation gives CASSPPGPGGYTF.

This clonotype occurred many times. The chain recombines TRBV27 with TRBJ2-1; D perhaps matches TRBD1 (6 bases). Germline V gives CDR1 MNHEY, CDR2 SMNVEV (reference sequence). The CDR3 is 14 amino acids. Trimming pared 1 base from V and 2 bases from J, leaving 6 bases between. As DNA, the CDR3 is TGTGCCAGCAGTTTATGGGGGCCCTACAATGAGCAGTTCTTC. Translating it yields CASSLWGPYNEQFF.

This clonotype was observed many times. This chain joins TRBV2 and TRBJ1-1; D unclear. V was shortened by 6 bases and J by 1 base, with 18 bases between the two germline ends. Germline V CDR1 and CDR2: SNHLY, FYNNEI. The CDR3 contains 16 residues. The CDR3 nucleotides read TGTGCCAGCAGGCCCCAGCCGCAGGCCGGGAACACTGAAGCTTTCTTT. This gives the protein CASRPQPQAGNTEAFF.

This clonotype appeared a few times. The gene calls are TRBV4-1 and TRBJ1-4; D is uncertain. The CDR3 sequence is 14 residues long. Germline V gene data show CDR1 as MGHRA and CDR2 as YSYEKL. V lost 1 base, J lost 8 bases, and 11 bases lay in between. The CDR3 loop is CASSQVSGGEKLFF. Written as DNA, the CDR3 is TGCGCCAGCAGCCAAGTTTCGGGTGGCGAAAAACTGTTTTTT.

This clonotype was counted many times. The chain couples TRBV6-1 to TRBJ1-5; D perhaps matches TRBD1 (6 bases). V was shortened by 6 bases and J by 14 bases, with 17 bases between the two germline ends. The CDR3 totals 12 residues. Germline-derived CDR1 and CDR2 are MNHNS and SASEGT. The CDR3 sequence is CASRTGNRPEHF. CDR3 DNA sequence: TGTGCCAGCAGAACAGGGAACAGGCCTGAGCATTTT.

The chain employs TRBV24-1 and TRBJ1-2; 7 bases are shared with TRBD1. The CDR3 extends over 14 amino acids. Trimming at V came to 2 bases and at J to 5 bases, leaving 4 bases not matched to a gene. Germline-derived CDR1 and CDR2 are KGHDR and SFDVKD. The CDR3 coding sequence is TGTGCCACCAGTGATTCCAGGGGGAGTTATGGCTACACCTTC. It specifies CATSDSRGSYGYTF.

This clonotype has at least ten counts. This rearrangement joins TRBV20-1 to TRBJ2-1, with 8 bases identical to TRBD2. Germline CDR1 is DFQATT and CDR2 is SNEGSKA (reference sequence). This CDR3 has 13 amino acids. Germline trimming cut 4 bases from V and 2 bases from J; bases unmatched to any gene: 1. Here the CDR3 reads CSAISGTYNEQFF. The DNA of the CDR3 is TGCAGTGCTATTAGCGGGACCTACAATGAGCAGTTCTTC.

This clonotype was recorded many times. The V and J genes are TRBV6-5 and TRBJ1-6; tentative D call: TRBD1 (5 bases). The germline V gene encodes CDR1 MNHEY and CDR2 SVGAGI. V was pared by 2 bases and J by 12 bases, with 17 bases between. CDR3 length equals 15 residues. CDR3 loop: CASSYQSYRILPLHF. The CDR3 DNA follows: TGTGCCAGCAGTTACCAGTCTTACAGGATTCTACCCCTCCACTTT.

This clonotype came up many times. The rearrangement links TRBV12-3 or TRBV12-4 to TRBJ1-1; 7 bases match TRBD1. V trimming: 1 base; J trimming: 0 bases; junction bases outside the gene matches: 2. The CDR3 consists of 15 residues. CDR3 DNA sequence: TGTGCCAGCAGTTTAGATACAGGGGTGAACACTGAAGCTTTCTTT. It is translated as CASSLDTGVNTEAFF.

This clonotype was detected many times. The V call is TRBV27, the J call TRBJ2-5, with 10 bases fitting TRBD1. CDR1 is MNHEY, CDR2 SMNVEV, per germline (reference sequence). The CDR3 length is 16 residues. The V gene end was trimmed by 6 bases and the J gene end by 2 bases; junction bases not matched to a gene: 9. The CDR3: CASSHHDRGLQETQYF. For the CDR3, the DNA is TGTGCCAGCAGCCACCATGACAGGGGGCTACAAGAGACCCAGTACTTC.

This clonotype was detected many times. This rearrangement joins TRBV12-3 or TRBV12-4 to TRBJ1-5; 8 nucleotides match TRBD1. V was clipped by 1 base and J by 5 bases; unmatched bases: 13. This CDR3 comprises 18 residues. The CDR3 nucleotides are TGTGCCAGCAGTTTAGAGAGTCCTGGAACAGGGGGAGATCAGCCCCAGCATTTT. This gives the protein CASSLESPGTGGDQPQHF.

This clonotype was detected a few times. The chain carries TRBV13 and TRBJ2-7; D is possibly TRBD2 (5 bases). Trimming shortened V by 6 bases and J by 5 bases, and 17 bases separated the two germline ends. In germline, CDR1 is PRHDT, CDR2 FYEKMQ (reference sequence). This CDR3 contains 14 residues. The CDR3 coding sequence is TGTGCCAGCAGTTACTCGTCGCCTAGCAACGAGCAGTACTTC. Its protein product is CASSYSSPSNEQYF.

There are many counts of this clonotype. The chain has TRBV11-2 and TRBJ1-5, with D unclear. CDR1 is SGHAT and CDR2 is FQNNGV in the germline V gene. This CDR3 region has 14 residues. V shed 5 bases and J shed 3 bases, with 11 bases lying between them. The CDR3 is CASSRAGINQPQHF. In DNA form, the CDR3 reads TGTGCCAGCAGCCGTGCAGGCATCAATCAGCCCCAGCATTTT.

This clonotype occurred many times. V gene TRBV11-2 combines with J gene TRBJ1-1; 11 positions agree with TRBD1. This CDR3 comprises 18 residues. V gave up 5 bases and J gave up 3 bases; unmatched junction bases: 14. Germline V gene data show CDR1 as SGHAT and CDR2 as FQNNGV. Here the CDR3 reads CASSPPPGQGGLDTEAFF. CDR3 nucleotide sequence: TGTGCCAGCAGCCCCCCCCCGGGACAGGGGGGTTTGGACACTGAAGCTTTCTTT.

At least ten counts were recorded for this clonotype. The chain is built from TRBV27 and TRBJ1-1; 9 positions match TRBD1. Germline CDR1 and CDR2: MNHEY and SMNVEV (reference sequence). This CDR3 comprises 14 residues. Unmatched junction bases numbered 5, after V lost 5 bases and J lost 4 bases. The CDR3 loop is CASSPGQGVTEAFF. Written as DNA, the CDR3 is TGTGCCAGCAGTCCGGGACAGGGAGTCACTGAAGCTTTCTTT.

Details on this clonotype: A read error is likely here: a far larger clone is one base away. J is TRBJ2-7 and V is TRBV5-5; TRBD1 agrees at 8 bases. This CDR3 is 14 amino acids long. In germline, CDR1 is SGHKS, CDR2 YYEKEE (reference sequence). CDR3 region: CASSLSQGAYERYF. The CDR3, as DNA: TGCGCCAGCAGCTTGTCGCAGGGGGCGTACGAGCGGTACTTC.

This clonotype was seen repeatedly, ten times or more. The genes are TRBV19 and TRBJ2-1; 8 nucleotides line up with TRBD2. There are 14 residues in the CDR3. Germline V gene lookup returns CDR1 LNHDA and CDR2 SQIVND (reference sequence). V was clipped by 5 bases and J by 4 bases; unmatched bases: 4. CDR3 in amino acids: CASSLAGRYNEQFF. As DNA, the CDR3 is TGTGCCAGTAGTTTAGCGGGAAGGTACAATGAGCAGTTCTTC.

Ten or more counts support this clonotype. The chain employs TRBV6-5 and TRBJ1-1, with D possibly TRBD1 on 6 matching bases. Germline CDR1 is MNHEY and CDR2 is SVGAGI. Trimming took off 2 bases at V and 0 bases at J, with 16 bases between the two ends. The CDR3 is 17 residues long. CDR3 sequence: CASSYQNRQGLNTEAFF. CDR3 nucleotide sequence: TGTGCCAGCAGTTACCAGAACCGCCAGGGGTTGAACACTGAAGCTTTCTTT.

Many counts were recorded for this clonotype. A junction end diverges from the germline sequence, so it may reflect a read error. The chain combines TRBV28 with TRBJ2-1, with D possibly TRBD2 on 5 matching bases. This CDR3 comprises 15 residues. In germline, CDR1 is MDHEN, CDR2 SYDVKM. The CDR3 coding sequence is TGTGCCAGCAGCTTATTGGGGAGCTCCTACAATGAGCAGTTCTTC. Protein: CASSLLGSSYNEQFF.

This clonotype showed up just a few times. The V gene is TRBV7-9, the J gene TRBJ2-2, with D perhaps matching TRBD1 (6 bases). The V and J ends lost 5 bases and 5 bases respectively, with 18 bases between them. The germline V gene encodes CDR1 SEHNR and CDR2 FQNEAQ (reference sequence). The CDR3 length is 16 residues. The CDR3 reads CASSHLGTRRTGELFF. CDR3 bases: TGTGCCAGCAGCCATCTAGGGACACGGAGGACCGGGGAGCTGTTTTTT.

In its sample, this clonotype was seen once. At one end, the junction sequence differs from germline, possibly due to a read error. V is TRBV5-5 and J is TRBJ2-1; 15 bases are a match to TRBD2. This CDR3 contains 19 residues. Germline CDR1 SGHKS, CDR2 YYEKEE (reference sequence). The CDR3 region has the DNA TGTGCCAGCAGCTCGGGACTAGCGGGAGGCGGGGGCTCCTACAATGAGCGGTTCTTC. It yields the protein CASSSGLAGGGGSYNERFF.

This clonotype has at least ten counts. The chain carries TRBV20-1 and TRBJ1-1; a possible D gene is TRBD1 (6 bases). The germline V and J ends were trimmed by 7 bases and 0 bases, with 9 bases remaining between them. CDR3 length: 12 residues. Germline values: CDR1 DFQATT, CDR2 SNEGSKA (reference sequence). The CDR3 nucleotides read TGCAGTGGCGGACAGATGAACACTGAAGCTTTCTTT. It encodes CSGGQMNTEAFF.

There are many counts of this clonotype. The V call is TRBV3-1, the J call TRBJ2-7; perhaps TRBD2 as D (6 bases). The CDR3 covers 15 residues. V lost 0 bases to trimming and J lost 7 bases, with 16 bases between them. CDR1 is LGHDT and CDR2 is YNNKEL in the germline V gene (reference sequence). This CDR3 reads CASSQDGPLAGEQYF. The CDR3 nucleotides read TGTGCCAGCAGCCAAGACGGACCCCTGGCGGGAGAGCAGTACTTC.

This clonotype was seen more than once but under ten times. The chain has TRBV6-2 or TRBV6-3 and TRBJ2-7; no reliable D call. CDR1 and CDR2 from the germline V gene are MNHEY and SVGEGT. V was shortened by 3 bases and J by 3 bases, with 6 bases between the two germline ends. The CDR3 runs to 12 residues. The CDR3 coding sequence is TGTGCCAGCAGTTATTATAACTACGAGCAGTACTTC. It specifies CASSYYNYEQYF.